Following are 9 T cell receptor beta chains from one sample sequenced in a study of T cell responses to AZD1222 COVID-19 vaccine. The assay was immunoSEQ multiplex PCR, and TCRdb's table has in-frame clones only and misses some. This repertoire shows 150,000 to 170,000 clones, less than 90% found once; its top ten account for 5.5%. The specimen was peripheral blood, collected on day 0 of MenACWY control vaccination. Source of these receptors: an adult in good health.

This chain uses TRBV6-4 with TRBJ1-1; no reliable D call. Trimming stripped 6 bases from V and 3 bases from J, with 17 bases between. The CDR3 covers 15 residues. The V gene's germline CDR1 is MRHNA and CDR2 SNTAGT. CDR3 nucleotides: TGTGCCAGCAGGAGGACCTTTATAGATGACACTGAAGCTTTCTTT. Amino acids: CASRRTFIDDTEAFF.

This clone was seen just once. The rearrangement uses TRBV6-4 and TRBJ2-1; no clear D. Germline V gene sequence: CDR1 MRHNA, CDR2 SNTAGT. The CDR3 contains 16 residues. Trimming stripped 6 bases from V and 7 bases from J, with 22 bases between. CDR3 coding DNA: TGTGCCAGCAGCGATAGAACCGGGCCCCGTCGGAATGAGCAGTTCTTC. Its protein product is CASSDRTGPRRNEQFF.

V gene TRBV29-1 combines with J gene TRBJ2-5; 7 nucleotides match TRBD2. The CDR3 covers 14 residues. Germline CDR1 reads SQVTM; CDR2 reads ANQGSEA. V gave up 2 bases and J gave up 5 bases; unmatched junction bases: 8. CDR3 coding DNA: TGCAGCGTTGAACCCGGACTAGTAGGGGAGACCCAGTACTTC. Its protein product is CSVEPGLVGETQYF.

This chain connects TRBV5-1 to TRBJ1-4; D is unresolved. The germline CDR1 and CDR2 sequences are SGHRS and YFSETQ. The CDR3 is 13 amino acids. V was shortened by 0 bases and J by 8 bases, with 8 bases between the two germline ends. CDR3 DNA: TGCGCCAGCAGCTTGGCGCCGTTAGAAAAACTGTTTTTT. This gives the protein CASSLAPLEKLFF.

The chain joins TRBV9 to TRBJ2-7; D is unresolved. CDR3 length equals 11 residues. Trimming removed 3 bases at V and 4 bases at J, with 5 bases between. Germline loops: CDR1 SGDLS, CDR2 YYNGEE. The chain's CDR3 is CASSAHYEQYF. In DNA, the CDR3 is TGTGCCAGCAGCGCTCATTACGAGCAGTACTTC.

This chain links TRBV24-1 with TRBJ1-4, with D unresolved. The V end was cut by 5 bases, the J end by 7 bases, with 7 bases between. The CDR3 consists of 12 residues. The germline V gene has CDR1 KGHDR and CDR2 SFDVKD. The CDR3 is CATSGAGEKLFF. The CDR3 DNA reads TGTGCCACCAGTGGGGCGGGTGAAAAACTGTTTTTT.

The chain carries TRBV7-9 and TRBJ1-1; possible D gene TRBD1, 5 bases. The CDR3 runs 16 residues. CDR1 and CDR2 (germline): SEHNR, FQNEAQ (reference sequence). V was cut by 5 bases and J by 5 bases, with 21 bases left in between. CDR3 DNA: TGTGCCAGCAGCCCACCAGGGCTCAACGCGGTAACTGAAGCTTTCTTT. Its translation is CASSPPGLNAVTEAFF.

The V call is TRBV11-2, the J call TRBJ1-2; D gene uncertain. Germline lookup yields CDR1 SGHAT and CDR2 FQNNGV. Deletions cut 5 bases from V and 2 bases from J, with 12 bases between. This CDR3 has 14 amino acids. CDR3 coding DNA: TGTGCCAGCAGCCCCATCTCGGGGAACTATGGCTACACCTTC. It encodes CASSPISGNYGYTF.

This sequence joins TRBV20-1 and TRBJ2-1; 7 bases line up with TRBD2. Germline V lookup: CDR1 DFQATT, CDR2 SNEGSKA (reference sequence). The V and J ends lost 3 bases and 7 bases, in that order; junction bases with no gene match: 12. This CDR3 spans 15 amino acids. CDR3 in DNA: TGCAGTGCTAGTCCCTCCCGCGGGAGACCGAATGAGCAGTTCTTC. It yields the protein CSASPSRGRPNEQFF.